What follows describes a single TCR beta chain. This sample was taken from a study of T cell responses to AZD1222 COVID-19 vaccine. Repertoires were generated with immunoSEQ multiplex PCR, while TCRdb's copy carries only in-frame clones and drops some. In the table there are fewer than 150,000 clones, approximately 90% of which are singletons. The source was peripheral blood, collected on day 0 of AZD1222 vaccination. This TCR was sampled from an adult in good health.

The CDR3 region is CASLTVPYGYTF. CDR3 bases: TGTGCCAGCCTGACAGTTCCTTATGGCTACACCTTC. This sequence joins TRBV28 and TRBJ1-2; D perhaps matches TRBD1 (5 bases). The germline V gene has CDR1 MDHEN and CDR2 SYDVKM. The CDR3 is made up of 12 amino acids. Deletions cut 8 bases from V and 5 bases from J, with 12 bases between.